What follows is one T cell receptor beta chain and its context. This specimen comes from a study of blood T cells in healthy people across ages. Aged roughly 6 to 95, donors were systemically healthy Caucasians from Russia. The use of a sample-barcoded 5' primer and a J-beta primer mix characterized a second PCR of about 6 to 11 cycles. A single record per CDR3 protein comes from TCRdb applying MiXCR to the 5' RACE reads. Of approximately 1,100,000 distinct CDR3 sequences in the sample, around 45% were seen once. V lost 5 bases to trimming and J lost 4 bases; unmatched junction nucleotides: 5. This CDR3 has 14 residues. Germline CDR1 MNHEY, CDR2 SMNVEV (reference sequence).

The sample consisted of blood. V usage is TRBV27 and J usage is TRBJ2-1; TRBD1 matches at 7 bases. This receptor was identified in a woman aged 55-69 years in good health. The CDR3 sequence: CASSDRDRYNEQFF. CDR3 nucleotides: TGTGCCAGCAGTGACCGGGACAGATACAATGAGCAGTTCTTC.